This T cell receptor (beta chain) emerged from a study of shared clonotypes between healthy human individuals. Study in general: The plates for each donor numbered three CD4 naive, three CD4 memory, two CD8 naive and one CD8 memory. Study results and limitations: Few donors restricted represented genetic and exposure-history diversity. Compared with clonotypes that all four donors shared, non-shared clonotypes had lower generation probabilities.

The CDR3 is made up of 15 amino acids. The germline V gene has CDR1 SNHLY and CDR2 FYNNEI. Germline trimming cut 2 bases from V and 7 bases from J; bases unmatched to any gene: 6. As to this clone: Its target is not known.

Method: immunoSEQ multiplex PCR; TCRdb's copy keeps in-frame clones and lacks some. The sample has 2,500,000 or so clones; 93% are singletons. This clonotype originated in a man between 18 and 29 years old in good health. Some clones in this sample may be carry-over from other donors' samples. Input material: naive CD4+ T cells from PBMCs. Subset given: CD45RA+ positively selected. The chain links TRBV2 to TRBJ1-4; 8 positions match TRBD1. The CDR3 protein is CASSERSGGLEKLFF. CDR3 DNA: TGTGCCAGCAGTGAAAGGTCAGGGGGCCTTGAAAAACTGTTTTTT.